Each of the 20 T cell receptor beta chains below was sequenced from the same sample in a study of cytomegalovirus exposure and HLA in healthy donors. PCR used 60 Vbeta primers and 13 Jbeta primers. Clones were sequenced by immunoSEQ multiplex PCR, and TCRdb holds only the in-frame ones, with some missing. The sample has around 190,000 clones; roughly four fifths are singletons. Sequences were obtained from PBMCs. The receptors shown here come from a man aged 40-49 years in good health and CMV-seropositive.

This clone was recorded only once. This chain uses TRBV11-2 with TRBJ1-6, with D hard to call. Trimming took off 1 base at V and 6 bases at J, with 7 bases between the two ends. CDR1 is SGHAT, CDR2 FQNNGV, per germline. The CDR3 loop spans 14 amino acids. This CDR3 reads CASSLGSLNSPLHF. The DNA for the CDR3 is TGTGCCAGCAGCTTAGGTTCCCTTAATTCACCCCTCCACTTT.

The CDR3, as DNA: TGTGCCAGCAGTGAAGGGCAGGGGGTATACTACGAGCAGTACTTC. This encodes CASSEGQGVYYEQYF. V usage is TRBV6-1 and J usage is TRBJ2-7; TRBD1 matches 7 bases. V dropped 1 base and J dropped 3; count of bases not matched to a gene: 6. The CDR3 loop spans 15 amino acids. CDR1 and CDR2 from the germline V gene are MNHNS and SASEGT.

The rearrangement uses TRBV6-5 and TRBJ2-1; D not certain. The V and J ends lost 10 bases and 6 bases respectively, with 16 bases between them. This CDR3 comprises 13 residues. Per germline, CDR1 MNHEY and CDR2 SVGAGI. CDR3 nucleotide sequence: TGTGCCATCCGCCCACTTAGTCCCAATGAGCAGTTCTTC. Protein product: CAIRPLSPNEQFF.

This chain links TRBV7-9 with TRBJ2-1; 12 nucleotides match TRBD2. Germline values: CDR1 SEHNR, CDR2 FQNEAQ (reference sequence). The trim removed 6 bases at V and 1 base at J, leaving 1 base unmatched. This CDR3 comprises 15 residues. The CDR3 DNA sequence: TGTGCCAGCAGGACTAGCGGGAGTTCCTACAATGAGCAGTTCTTC. It translates to CASRTSGSSYNEQFF.

This rearrangement joins TRBV11-2 to TRBJ2-5; D is unclear. This CDR3 has 14 amino acids. The germline gives CDR1 SGHAT, CDR2 FQNNGV. V gave up 1 base and J gave up 5 bases, with 11 bases separating them. Written as DNA, the CDR3 is TGTGCCAGCAGCTTAGGTGTCCTCCAGGAGACCCAGTACTTC. This encodes CASSLGVLQETQYF.

V and J are TRBV21-1 and TRBJ2-3; the DNA was not compared with TRBD1, the D call given in the table. TRBV21-1 is classified as a pseudogene. The CDR3 covers 17 residues. The CDR3 DNA reads as TGTGCCAGCAGCAAACAGGGGTTGGGCCCTAGCACAGATACGCAGTATTTT. This sequence encodes CASSKQGLGPSTDTQYF.

This chain uses TRBV11-3 with TRBJ2-1; possible D gene TRBD2, 6 bases. The CDR3 contains 13 residues. V was cut by 5 bases and J by 5 bases, with 10 bases left in between. Per the germline V gene, CDR1 is SGHNT and CDR2 is YENEEA. The CDR3 DNA sequence: TGTGCCAGCAGCACCGGGAGTAACAATGAGCAGTTCTTC. It yields the protein CASSTGSNNEQFF.

V usage is TRBV6-6 and J usage is TRBJ2-5, with TRBD2 matching 9 bases. The CDR3 loop spans 15 amino acids. Germline-derived CDR1 and CDR2 are MNHNY and SVGAGI (reference sequence). V was clipped by 5 bases and J by 2 bases; unmatched bases: 6. The CDR3 loop is CASSDPGLAQETQYF. As DNA, the CDR3 is TGTGCCAGCAGTGACCCGGGACTAGCTCAAGAGACCCAGTACTTC.

V gene TRBV11-2 combines with J gene TRBJ1-4; the D gene is possibly TRBD1 (5 bases). Per the germline V gene, CDR1 is SGHAT and CDR2 is FQNNGV. Trimming cost V 8 bases and J 8 bases, with 24 bases left between them. The CDR3 contains 16 residues. The CDR3 spells CASGVSWAGPGEKLFF. DNA for the CDR3: TGTGCCAGCGGGGTATCGTGGGCAGGCCCAGGGGAAAAACTGTTTTTT.

The V call is TRBV7-6, the J call TRBJ2-2, with a possible D match to TRBD2 (5 bases). Germline V CDR1 and CDR2: SGHVS, FNYEAQ. V was trimmed by 5 bases and J by 2 bases, leaving 12 bases between them. This CDR3 contains 15 residues. The CDR3, as DNA: TGTGCCAGCAGCCCCCCGCGGGTAAACACCGGGGAGCTGTTTTTT. This translates into CASSPPRVNTGELFF.

The chain joins TRBV9 to TRBJ2-2; D might be TRBD2 (6 bases). CDR1 and CDR2 from the germline V gene are SGDLS and YYNGEE. Trimming pared 0 bases from V and 6 bases from J, leaving 15 bases between. This CDR3 spans 16 amino acids. CDR3 nucleotides: TGTGCCAGCAGCGTAGCCCTGGAGGGGTGGGCCGGGGAGCTGTTTTTT. It encodes CASSVALEGWAGELFF. Variable domain in full (rest from reference TRBV9 and TRBJ2-2): DSGVTQTPKHLITATGQRVTLRCSPRSGDLSVYWYQQSLDQGLQFLIQYYNGEERAKGNILERFSAQQFPDLHSELNLSSLELGDSALYFCASSVALEGWAGELFFGEGSRLTVL.

The CDR3 nucleotides are TGCGCCAGCAGTCCTGCGGTCTCAACTAATGAAAAACTGTTTTTT. This codes for CASSPAVSTNEKLFF. This chain connects TRBV5-1 to TRBJ1-4; D remains unclear. This CDR3 region has 15 residues. The V gene lost 5 bases and the J gene lost 0 bases, with 11 bases spanning the gap. The germline gives CDR1 SGHRS, CDR2 YFSETQ.

This clone was observed a handful of times. The chain uses TRBV6-5 and TRBJ2-7; 9 nucleotides align to TRBD1. The CDR3 contains 14 residues. With 2 bases clipped from V and 2 bases from J, the junction kept 1 base outside the gene matches. The germline gives CDR1 MNHEY, CDR2 SVGAGI. The chain's CDR3 is CASSYGTGTYEQYF. The CDR3, as DNA: TGTGCCAGCAGTTACGGGACAGGGACCTACGAGCAGTACTTC.

The chain carries TRBV9 and TRBJ1-4; TRBD1 might be the D (5 bases). V was trimmed by 4 bases and J by 3 bases, leaving 13 bases between them. The CDR3 consists of 15 residues. Germline assignment: CDR1 SGDLS and CDR2 YYNGEE. The CDR3 sequence is CASSPSWGANEKLFF. The CDR3 nucleotides read TGTGCCAGCAGCCCCTCTTGGGGGGCTAATGAAAAACTGTTTTTT.

The V gene is TRBV4-1, the J gene TRBJ2-2; 12 positions match TRBD2. After removal of 8 bases from V and 3 bases from J, the junction contained 1 base not matched to a gene. This CDR3 has 14 amino acids. The V gene's germline CDR1 is MGHRA and CDR2 YSYEKL. In DNA form, the CDR3 reads TGCGCCAGCCGACTAGCGGGGGACACCGGGGAGCTGTTTTTT. This codes for CASRLAGDTGELFF.

The V and J genes are TRBV4-3 and TRBJ2-5; possible D gene TRBD1, 6 bases. The CDR3 loop spans 15 amino acids. With 5 bases removed from V and 5 bases from J, the gap between germline ends came to 18 bases. The germline gives CDR1 LGHNA, CDR2 YSLEER. Here the CDR3 DNA reads TGCGCCAGCAGCTTGGGTTTACAGGGTTGGGAGACCCAGTACTTC. Its translation: CASSLGLQGWETQYF.

The chain is built from TRBV7-9 and TRBJ2-7; a possible D gene is TRBD1 (5 bases). Germline CDR1 and CDR2: SEHNR and FQNEAQ (reference sequence). The CDR3 extends over 13 amino acids. V was cut by 2 bases and J by 5 bases, with 10 bases left in between. The CDR3 coding sequence is TGTGCCAGCAGCTTACGGCAGGGCCACGAGCAGTACTTC. This translates into CASSLRQGHEQYF.

V and J are TRBV14 and TRBJ2-3, with D tentatively TRBD1 (6 bases). Trimming took 0 bases from V and 3 from J, leaving 16 bases between them. Germline values: CDR1 SGHDN, CDR2 FVKESK. The CDR3 length is 17 residues. CDR3 amino acids: CASSQDRSQGPTDTQYF. The CDR3 DNA follows: TGTGCCAGCAGCCAAGATAGGTCACAGGGACCAACAGATACGCAGTATTTT.

The count of this clone is one. V usage is TRBV4-1 and J usage is TRBJ2-3, with a tentative D call TRBD2 (7 bases). Germline V gene sequence: CDR1 MGHRA, CDR2 YSYEKL. Trimming took 0 bases from V and 2 from J, leaving 21 bases between them. The CDR3 is 19 residues long. The CDR3 DNA sequence: TGCGCCAGCAGCCAAGATCGGTTGAGGGGGGGCGGGTACACAGATACGCAGTATTTT. This gives the protein CASSQDRLRGGGYTDTQYF.

The chain has TRBV25-1 and TRBJ2-1, with no clear D. Germline-derived CDR1 and CDR2 are MGHDK and SYGVNS. This CDR3 region has 12 residues. Trimming cost V 7 bases and J 5 bases, with 9 bases left between them. The DNA of the CDR3 is TGTGCCAGCATCTCACTTAACAATGAGCAGTTCTTC. Translation gives CASISLNNEQFF.